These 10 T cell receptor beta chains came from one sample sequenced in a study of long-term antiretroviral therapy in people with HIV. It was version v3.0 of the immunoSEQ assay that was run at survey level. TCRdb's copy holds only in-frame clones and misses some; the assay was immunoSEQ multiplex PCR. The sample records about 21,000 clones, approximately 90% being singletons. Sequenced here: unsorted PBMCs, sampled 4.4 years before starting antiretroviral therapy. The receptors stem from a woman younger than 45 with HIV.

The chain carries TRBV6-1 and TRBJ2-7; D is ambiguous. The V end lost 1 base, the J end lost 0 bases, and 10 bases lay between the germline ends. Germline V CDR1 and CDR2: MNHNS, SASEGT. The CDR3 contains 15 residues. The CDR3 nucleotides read TGTGCCAGCAGTGAAGTACGGCTAGGCTCCTACGAGCAGTACTTC. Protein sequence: CASSEVRLGSYEQYF.

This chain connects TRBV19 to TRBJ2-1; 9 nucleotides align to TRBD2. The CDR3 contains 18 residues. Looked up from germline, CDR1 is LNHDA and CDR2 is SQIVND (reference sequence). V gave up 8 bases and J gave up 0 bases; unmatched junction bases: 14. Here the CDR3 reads CASRNSAGGDLSYNEQFF. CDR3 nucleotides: TGTGCCAGTCGCAATTCAGCGGGGGGCGATCTCTCCTACAATGAGCAGTTCTTC. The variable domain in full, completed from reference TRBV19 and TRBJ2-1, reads DGGITQSPKYLFRKEGQNVTLSCEQNLNHDAMYWYRQDPGQGLRLIYYSQIVNDFQKGDIAEGYSVSREKKESFPLTVTSAQKNPTAFYLCASRNSAGGDLSYNEQFFGPGTRLTVL.

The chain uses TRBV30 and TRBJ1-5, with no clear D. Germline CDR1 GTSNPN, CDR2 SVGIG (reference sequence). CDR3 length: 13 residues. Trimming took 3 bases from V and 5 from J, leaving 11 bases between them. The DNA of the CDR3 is TGTGCCTGGAGGGAGGGCCCATATCAGCCCCAGCATTTT. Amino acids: CAWREGPYQPQHF.

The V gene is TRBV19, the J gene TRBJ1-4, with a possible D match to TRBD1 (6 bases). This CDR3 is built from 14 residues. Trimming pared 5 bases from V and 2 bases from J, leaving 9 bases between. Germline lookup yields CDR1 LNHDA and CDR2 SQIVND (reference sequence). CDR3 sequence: CASSPQGTNEKLFF. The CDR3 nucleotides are TGTGCCAGTAGTCCACAGGGTACTAATGAAAAACTGTTTTTT.

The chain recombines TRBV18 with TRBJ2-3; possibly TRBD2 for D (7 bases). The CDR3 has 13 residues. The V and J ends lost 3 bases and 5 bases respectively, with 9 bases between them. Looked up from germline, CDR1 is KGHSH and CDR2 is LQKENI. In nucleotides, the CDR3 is TGTGCCAGCTCACCCGGGGGGCAAGATACGCAGTATTTT. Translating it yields CASSPGGQDTQYF.

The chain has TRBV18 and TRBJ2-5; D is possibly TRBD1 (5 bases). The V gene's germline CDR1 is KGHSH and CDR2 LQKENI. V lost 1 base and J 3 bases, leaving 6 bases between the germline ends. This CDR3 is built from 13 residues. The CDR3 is CASSPRREETQYF. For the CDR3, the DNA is TGTGCCAGCTCACCACGCAGGGAAGAGACCCAGTACTTC.

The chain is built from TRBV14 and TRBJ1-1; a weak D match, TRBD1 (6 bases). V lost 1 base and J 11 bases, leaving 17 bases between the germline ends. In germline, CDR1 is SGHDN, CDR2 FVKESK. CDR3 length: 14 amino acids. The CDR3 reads CASSQVGQMVSAFF. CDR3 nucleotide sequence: TGTGCCAGCAGCCAAGTAGGACAGATGGTCTCGGCTTTCTTT.

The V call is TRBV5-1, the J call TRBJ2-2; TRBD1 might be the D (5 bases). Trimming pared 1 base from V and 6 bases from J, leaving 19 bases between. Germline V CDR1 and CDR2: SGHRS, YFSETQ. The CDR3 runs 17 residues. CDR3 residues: CASSLTSRQGGSGELFF. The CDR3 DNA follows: TGCGCCAGCAGCTTGACCTCTCGCCAGGGTGGTTCCGGGGAGCTGTTTTTT.

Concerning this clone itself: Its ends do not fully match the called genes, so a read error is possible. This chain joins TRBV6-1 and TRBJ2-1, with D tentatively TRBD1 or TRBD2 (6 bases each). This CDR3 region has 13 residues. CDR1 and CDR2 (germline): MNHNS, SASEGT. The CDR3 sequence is CAISDRGQDEQFF. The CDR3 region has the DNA TGTGCCATCAGTGACCGGGGGCAGGACGAGCAGTTCTTC.

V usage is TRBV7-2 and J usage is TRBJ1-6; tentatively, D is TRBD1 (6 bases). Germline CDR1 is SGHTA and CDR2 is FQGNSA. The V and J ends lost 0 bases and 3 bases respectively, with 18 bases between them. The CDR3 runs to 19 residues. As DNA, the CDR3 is TGTGCCAGCAGCTTAGCGGGGGGGCAGAGAGGGCTCTATAATTCACCCCTCCACTTT. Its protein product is CASSLAGGQRGLYNSPLHF.